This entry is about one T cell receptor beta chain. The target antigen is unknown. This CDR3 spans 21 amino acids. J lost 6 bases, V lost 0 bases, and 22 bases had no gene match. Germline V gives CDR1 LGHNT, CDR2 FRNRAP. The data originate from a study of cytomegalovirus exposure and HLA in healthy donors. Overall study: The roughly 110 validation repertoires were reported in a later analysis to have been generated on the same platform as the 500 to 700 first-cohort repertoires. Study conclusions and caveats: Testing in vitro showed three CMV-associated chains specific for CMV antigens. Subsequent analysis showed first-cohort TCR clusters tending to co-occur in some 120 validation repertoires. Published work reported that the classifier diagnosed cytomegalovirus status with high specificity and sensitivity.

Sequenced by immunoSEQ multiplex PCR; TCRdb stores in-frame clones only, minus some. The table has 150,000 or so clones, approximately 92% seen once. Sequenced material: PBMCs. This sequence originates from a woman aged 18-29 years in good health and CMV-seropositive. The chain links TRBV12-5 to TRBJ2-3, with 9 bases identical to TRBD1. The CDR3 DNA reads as TGTGCTAGTGGTTTGGTACTCTCTCGCTTGGGACAGGGTTTGTTGCTGGATACGCAGTATTTT. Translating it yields CASGLVLSRLGQGLLLDTQYF. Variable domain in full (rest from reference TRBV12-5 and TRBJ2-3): DARVTQTPRHKVTEMGQEVTMRCQPILGHNTVFWYRQTMMQGLELLAYFRNRAPLDDSGMPKDRFSAEMPDATLATLKIQPSEPRDSAVYFCASGLVLSRLGQGLLLDTQYFGPGTRLTVL.